This T cell receptor (beta chain) was found in a study of T cell changes during pregnancy in multiple sclerosis. Sequencing used immunoSEQ multiplex PCR; TCRdb keeps in-frame clones, though not all of them. Here the sample spans 50,000 or so clones, roughly 94% being singletons. The CDR3 has 15 amino acids. From germline, CDR1 is SGHTA and CDR2 FQGTGA. Trimming removed 0 bases at V and 2 bases at J, with 9 bases between. This TCR came from a female donor with multiple sclerosis, enrolled in a pregnancy study. The chain recombines TRBV7-3 with TRBJ2-3; no reliable D call. Sequenced material: CD4+ T cells from peripheral blood mononuclear cells, taken in the third trimester of pregnancy. CDR3 sequence: CASSLTHYYTDTQYF. In nucleotides, the CDR3 is TGTGCCAGCAGCTTAACCCACTACTACACAGATACGCAGTATTTT.